The present entry profiles one TCR beta chain with its context. Its target antigen remains unknown. Nothing much larger sits one base from this clone, and base qualities are not available. The sample is drawn from a study of blood T cells in healthy people across ages (dated by TCRdb to the mid-2010s). Background for the entire study: In model experiments, template switching captured about one uniquely barcoded TCR beta cDNA molecule for every two T cells. The study measured age-related changes in TCR beta repertoire diversity using deep sequencing normalized with unique cDNA molecular identifiers. Using the same blood draw, the study looked at two additional independent replicas of 1 million unique cDNA reads for two donors, one aged 18 to 29 and the other aged 80 or older. The donors were split into four age groups: young (average around 15 years), middle-aged (about 40), aged (about 56) and long-lived (about 82). To avoid experimental bias, donors of different ages were distributed randomly across sequencing lanes. Study-wide findings and limitations: The percentage of naive T cells measured by flow cytometry correlated strongly with observed TCR beta diversity. The CMV infection status of donors was not known, potentially confounding age-related changes in expanded clonotypes. Compared with the aged group, more naive CD4+ T cells, fewer expanded clones and increased TCR diversity were shown by the long-lived group, suggesting age selection. Total diversity estimates from one million sequenced T cells were considered lower bounds and underestimates. Observed TCR beta diversity per million T cells fell roughly linearly with age, and a significant reduction was already apparent by age about 38. Bulk unsorted PBMC profiling prevented conclusive comparison of naive and antigen-experienced compartments.

Reading the germline V gene gives CDR1 SNHLY and CDR2 FYNNEI. The CDR3 goes from the cysteine to the phenylalanine over 13 residues. The retained sequence is limited to the CDR3, 39 bases, with the frame set at the first base. V loses 6 bases of germline sequence and J loses 5 bases, and the interval between the two ends is 10 bases. Donors were a few dozen systemically healthy Caucasian individuals from Russia aged roughly 6 to 90 years. Each donor gave approximately 10 milliliters of peripheral blood, collected into EDTA-treated Vacutainer tubes. PBMCs were isolated by Ficoll-Paque density-gradient centrifugation, with at least 7 million obtained per sample. Trizol reagent was used to extract total RNA from the PBMCs, yielding at least 6 micrograms per sample. The percentages of naive CD45RAhigh/CD27high T cells were determined by flow cytometry on a PBMC aliquot from every donor. The protocol used for the library was 5' RACE. Sequenced on an Illumina HiSeq 2500. A second PCR of roughly 7 to 11 cycles was performed with a sample-barcoded 5' primer and a J-beta primer mix. A template-switch 5' adaptor carrying 12 random nucleotides introduced a unique molecular identifier onto each TCR beta cDNA molecule. At least 2.5 million CDR3-containing paired-end reads were obtained from each sample. First-strand cDNA was synthesized from all RNA with the Mint cDNA synthesis kit, primed by a TRBC-specific oligonucleotide. Following uracil-DNA glycosylase treatment, a first 18-cycle PCR with universal primers M1SS and BC2_uni_R was performed on all cDNA. On the study's bioinformatics: For normalization, 1 million high-quality reads were randomly selected from each sample, with every read carrying a distinct molecular identifier. Instead of being binned into consensus sequences, reads with shared molecular identifiers were discarded. MiTCR, run with a Q25 quality threshold and the strictest error-elimination algorithm, handled CDR3 identification, clonotype clustering and error correction. A nonparametric unseen species model with Euler transformation was used to estimate lower-bound total TCR beta diversity. The public reads were reprocessed in TCRdb via fastp at Q25 and MiXCR, keeping in-frame beta chains. Each record represents a unique CDR3 protein, reported with the most common genes and DNA among its rows. TCRdb, not the authors, supplied the V and J calls. For this sample the table gives more than 650,000 distinct CDR3 sequences, of which about 24% were detected only once. The ten largest clones capture roughly 22% of the sample.

The V gene is TRBV2 and the J gene is TRBJ2-2; no confident D gene assignment can be made. This TCR came from a man between 65 and 79 years old in good health. The specimen was blood. The CDR3 corresponds to CASRIGRTGELFF. The DNA is TGTGCCAGCAGAATTGGTCGGACCGGGGAGCTGTTTTTT.